Below are 8 T cell receptor beta chains sequenced from a single sample in a study of shared clonotypes between healthy human individuals. TCRdb's copy holds only in-frame clones and misses some; the assay was immunoSEQ multiplex PCR. The sample gives some 1.5 million clones, 95% to 99% of which show up once; roughly 0.4% is in the top ten. The sequenced material came from naive CD4+ T cells sorted from blood. Regarding subset: CD45RA+ positively selected. These receptors were obtained from a man between 25 and 39 years old in good health.

This clone appeared once. V is TRBV25-1 and J is TRBJ2-2; 8 bases match TRBD2. The CDR3 loop spans 16 amino acids. The germline V gene encodes CDR1 MGHDK and CDR2 SYGVNS. The V and J ends lost 4 bases and 0 bases, in that order; junction bases with no gene match: 4. The CDR3 region has the DNA TGTGCCAGCAGTGGAAGAGCGGGGGCGAACACCGGGGAGCTGTTTTTT. It is translated as CASSGRAGANTGELFF. Using reference TRBV25-1 and TRBJ2-2 for the parts outside the CDR3, the full variable domain is EADIYQTPRYLVIGTGKKITLECSQTMGHDKMYWYQQDPGMELHLIHYSYGVNSTEKGDLSSESTVSRIRTEHFPLTLESARPSHTSQYLCASSGRAGANTGELFFGEGSRLTVL.

This chain links TRBV25-1 with TRBJ2-3; 8 bases line up with TRBD1. This CDR3 spans 15 amino acids. Germline-derived CDR1 and CDR2 are MGHDK and SYGVNS. V lost 5 bases to trimming and J lost 1 base; unmatched junction nucleotides: 5. The CDR3 sequence is CASSRNRGGTDTQYF. The CDR3 DNA is TGTGCCAGCAGTAGAAACAGGGGGGGCACAGATACGCAGTATTTT. The whole variable domain, remainder taken from reference TRBV25-1 and TRBJ2-3, is EADIYQTPRYLVIGTGKKITLECSQTMGHDKMYWYQQDPGMELHLIHYSYGVNSTEKGDLSSESTVSRIRTEHFPLTLESARPSHTSQYLCASSRNRGGTDTQYFGPGTRLTVL.

The chain has TRBV28 and TRBJ2-7, with D possibly matching TRBD2 (5 bases). V lost 7 bases, J lost 4 bases, and 11 bases lay in between. The germline V gene encodes CDR1 MDHEN and CDR2 SYDVKM. There are 12 residues in the CDR3. The CDR3 DNA reads TGTGCCAGCACCCTACCGGGATACGAGCAGTACTTC. Protein product: CASTLPGYEQYF.

The chain uses TRBV4-3 and TRBJ2-4, with D possibly TRBD2 on 5 matching bases. The CDR3 is 14 amino acids. The germline V gene has CDR1 LGHNA and CDR2 YSLEER. Trimming cost V 0 bases and J 8 bases, with 11 bases left between them. In DNA, the CDR3 is TGCGCCAGCAGCCAAGAGGGGAGACGGGACATTCAGTACTTC. Amino acid sequence: CASSQEGRRDIQYF.

The rearrangement links TRBV6-5 to TRBJ2-7; TRBD2 matches 7 bases. Germline V lookup: CDR1 MNHEY, CDR2 SVGAGI. The V segment lost 8 bases and the J segment 4 bases; nucleotides outside the gene matches: 11. This CDR3 comprises 14 residues. The CDR3 loop reads CASGYGGGAYEQYF. The CDR3 DNA is TGTGCCAGCGGGTATGGGGGGGGAGCGTACGAGCAGTACTTC.

Only one count was recorded for this clone. The chain is built from TRBV29-1 and TRBJ1-1; weak D call: TRBD1 (5 bases). The V end lost 0 bases, the J end lost 4 bases, and 6 bases lay between the germline ends. Per the germline V gene, CDR1 is SQVTM and CDR2 is ANQGSEA. This CDR3 spans 12 amino acids. CDR3 nucleotides: TGCAGCGTTGAAGATGGGGGCACTGAAGCTTTCTTT. Its protein product is CSVEDGGTEAFF. The full variable domain, its missing parts supplied by reference TRBV29-1 and TRBJ1-1, is SAVISQKPSRDICQRGTSLTIQCQVDSQVTMMFWYRQQPGQSLTLIATANQGSEATYESGFVIDKFPISRPNLTFSTLTVSNMSPEDSSIYLCSVEDGGTEAFFGQGTRLTVV.

In this sample, this clone turned up once. J is TRBJ2-3 and V is TRBV9, with 10 nucleotides matching TRBD2. V gave up 1 base and J gave up 6 bases; unmatched junction bases: 5. CDR1 and CDR2 from the germline V gene are SGDLS and YYNGEE. The CDR3 length is 15 residues. The CDR3 region is CASSVSSGRYDTQYF. CDR3 DNA sequence: TGTGCCAGCAGCGTAAGTAGCGGGAGGTACGATACGCAGTATTTT.

This chain connects TRBV5-1 to TRBJ2-7; D gene uncertain. V shed 6 bases and J shed 6 bases, with 19 bases lying between them. The CDR3 runs 14 residues. CDR1 and CDR2 (germline): SGHRS, YFSETQ. The CDR3 here is CASTRDGLGREQYF. The CDR3, as DNA: TGCGCCAGCACCAGAGACGGATTGGGTCGCGAGCAGTACTTC.